This TCR beta chain came from a study of T cell repertoires in cytomegalovirus infection. Study overall: Indicated by public TCR beta signatures were CMV infection and matching HLA type. Study observations and caveats: What dominated the ex vivo response were HLA-C-restricted CMV-specific TCR beta clonotypes. Identification of carriers of CMV plus the relevant HLA was performed using cumulative public TCR beta family frequency.

TCRdb redid the calling of the reads with MiXCR, one entry per CDR3 protein. In the table there are a few hundred thousand distinct CDR3 sequences, more than 8% of which are singletons. In the case of this clonotype: The antigen is not known.

The CDR3 runs 18 residues. The V and J ends lost 4 bases and 0 bases, in that order; junction bases with no gene match: 10. Germline-derived CDR1 and CDR2 are MNHEY and SMNVEV (reference sequence). What was sequenced was PBMCs. This sequence was found in a human donor in good health (CMV status not recorded). Some clones in this sample may be carry-over from other donors' samples. The genes are TRBV27 and TRBJ2-3; 10 bases are shared with TRBD2. CDR3 in DNA: TGTGCCAGCAGTTGGAGACTAGCGGGTTACTCTAGCACAGATACGCAGTATTTT. This translates into CASSWRLAGYSSTDTQYF.